The source of this TCR beta chain is a study of CD8 T cells in ankylosing spondylitis. Findings and caveats of the study: Ankylosing spondylitis blood seemed to carry a telltale TCR beta motif made of under ten highly homologous variants. Reports say disease-linked clones showed up significantly more in matched ankylosing spondylitis synovial fluid.

Quantitative 5'-RACE was performed with molecular barcodes, and it yielded the TCR beta libraries. TCRdb re-called the 5' RACE reads through MiXCR, storing one row per CDR3 protein. The sample carries 200,000 to 250,000 distinct CDR3 sequences, about 11% recorded once. Many counts were recorded for this clonotype. The target antigen is unknown. Germline-derived CDR1 and CDR2 are LGHDT and YNNKEL (reference sequence). The V end was cut by 1 base, the J end by 7 bases, with 8 bases between. CDR3 length: 13 residues. This receptor was identified in a male donor with ankylosing spondylitis or in good health (not recorded which). The V gene is TRBV3-1, the J gene TRBJ2-1, with D uncertain. The specimen sequenced was blood, either unsorted or a sorted T cell fraction (not recorded which). CDR3: CASSQVARNEQFF. The CDR3 coding sequence is TGTGCCAGCAGCCAAGTTGCAAGGAATGAGCAGTTCTTC.